This entry features one T cell receptor beta chain sequence. Its antigen is currently unknown. This entry comes from a study of OX40 agonist ivuxolimab in advanced cancers. Study information: Ivuxolimab was administered intravenously to patients at 0.01 to 10 mg/kg every 2 weeks. In three patients, partial responses were observed, one with hepatocellular carcinoma and two with cutaneous melanoma. At about 82% male, the cohort had a mean age of approximately 60 years, ranging from about 23 to 79. Study conclusions and caveats: Specificity for antigen went undetermined in the expanded peripheral T cells.

TCRdb's table, derived via immunoSEQ multiplex PCR, lists solely in-frame clones and lacks some. The sample gives tens of thousands of clones, roughly 84% of which show up once; roughly 15% is in the top ten. Trimming removed 4 bases at V and 4 bases at J, with 18 bases between. This CDR3 has 17 residues. CDR1 and CDR2 from the germline V gene are SGHRS and YFSETQ. The sequencing used CD4+ or CD8+ T cells sorted from blood, collected in a trial of the OX40 agonist ivuxolimab. This rearrangement joins TRBV5-1 to TRBJ2-6; TRBD1 might be the D (6 bases). The receptor was isolated from an adult with an advanced solid tumor such as melanoma, head and neck, liver or kidney cancer. The CDR3 is CASSTADSLTGANVLTF. In DNA, the CDR3 is TGCGCCAGCAGCACGGCGGACAGCCTGACAGGGGCCAACGTCCTGACTTTC. Drawing the rest from reference TRBV5-1 and TRBJ2-6, the complete variable domain is KAGVTQTPRYLIKTRGQQVTLSCSPISGHRSVSWYQQTPGQGLQFLFEYFSETQRNKGNFPGRFSGRQFSNSRSEMNVSTLELGDSALYLCASSTADSLTGANVLTFGAGSRLTVL.